The clone carrying this T cell receptor (beta chain) occurred a few times. Trimming stripped 7 bases from V and 6 bases from J, with 9 bases between. Germline V gives CDR1 WSHSY, CDR2 SAAADI. The CDR3 consists of 11 residues. Seattle's cohort entered during active infection and was followed longitudinally. These data originate in a study of blood T cell repertoires in COVID-19. Whole-study context: Samples of COVID-19 (acute and convalescent) were obtained from the United States, Italy and Spain. In each case, the material was cDNA or gDNA derived from T cells, B-cell-depleted T cells, or PBMCs.

Libraries were prepared by immunoSEQ multiplex PCR; TCRdb keeps only in-frame clonotypes and omits some of them. The sample carries more than 300,000 clones, around 89% recorded once. The material sequenced was peripheral blood. The chain employs TRBV10-2 and TRBJ1-1, with D uncertain. The receptor was isolated from a woman in her thirties or forties with COVID-19, enrolled during active disease. The CDR3 DNA follows: TGCGCCAGCATGATAGCCTCTGAAGCTTTCTTT. As protein: CASMIASEAFF.